This is a list of T cell receptor beta chains from one sample in a study of blood T cell repertoires in COVID-19. Sequencing used immunoSEQ multiplex PCR; TCRdb keeps in-frame clones, though not all of them. Among fewer than 70,000 clones listed, around 86% were seen once. The sample was peripheral blood. The receptors originated from a man aged 45-65 years with active COVID-19. The conserved cysteine and the conserved F or W are not part of the CDR3 here. Fields, in order: CDR3 protein, V gene, J gene, D gene. A D gene is named only where the DNA matches it firmly.

CDR3: SAGTGGGTEAF; V: TRBV29-1; J: TRBJ1-1; D: TRBD1
CDR3: ASSERGAGGYT; V: TRBV6-1; J: TRBJ1-2; D: NA
CDR3: ASSIYGTGAYNEQF; V: TRBV19; J: TRBJ2-1; D: TRBD1
CDR3: ASSFGQGGSYEQY; V: TRBV7-9; J: TRBJ2-7; D: TRBD1
CDR3: ASSLTTPTGGFHGYT; V: TRBV7-3; J: TRBJ1-2; D: TRBD1
CDR3: ASTPPGENTGELF; V: TRBV7-8; J: TRBJ2-2; D: NA
CDR3: ASNHRGSTDTQY; V: TRBV2; J: TRBJ2-3; D: TRBD1
CDR3: ASSPGQGNIQY; V: TRBV7-8; J: TRBJ2-4; D: TRBD1
CDR3: ASSPSGQNSPLH; V: TRBV5-6; J: TRBJ1-6; D: NA
CDR3: ASSLQGLVKETQY; V: TRBV7-8; J: TRBJ2-5; D: TRBD2
CDR3: ASSLASVAGVLETQY; V: TRBV5-1; J: TRBJ2-5; D: TRBD2
CDR3: ASSRPCGGGMKKLF; V: TRBV7-4; J: TRBJ1-4; D: NA
CDR3: ASSVLGRGYT; V: TRBV9; J: TRBJ1-2; D: NA
CDR3: ASSEGNTEAF; V: TRBV28; J: TRBJ1-1; D: NA
CDR3: ASSQEAVWTGGLSTEAF; V: TRBV3-1/TRBV3-2; J: TRBJ1-1; D: TRBD1
CDR3: ASSKGRSRPTRRLYEQY; V: TRBV21-1; J: TRBJ2-7; D: NA
CDR3: ASNFPTGESGYT; V: TRBV5-1; J: TRBJ1-2; D: TRBD1
CDR3: ASTGSYSSGANVLT; V: TRBV7-3; J: TRBJ2-6; D: NA
CDR3: ATSRGQGKAF; V: TRBV15; J: TRBJ1-1; D: NA
CDR3: ASSDSSSGGPNEQF; V: TRBV6-4; J: TRBJ2-1; D: TRBD2
CDR3: ASSLTGDPGANVLT; V: TRBV11-2; J: TRBJ2-6; D: TRBD1
CDR3: ASSYSQGSNEKLF; V: TRBV28; J: TRBJ1-4; D: NA
CDR3: ASSPPSTDTQY; V: TRBV4-2; J: TRBJ2-3; D: NA
CDR3: ASSLGTSGRNYEQY; V: TRBV5-6; J: TRBJ2-7; D: TRBD2
CDR3: SAPGLTHQY; V: TRBV20-1; J: TRBJ2-5; D: NA
CDR3: ASSLGGHGDTEAF; V: TRBV28; J: TRBJ1-1; D: NA
CDR3: ASSLAGGVGQGYDYGYT; V: TRBV7-6; J: TRBJ1-2; D: TRBD1
CDR3: AWSIYRVTEAF; V: TRBV30; J: TRBJ1-1; D: NA
CDR3: ASGTGTQPQH; V: TRBV28; J: TRBJ1-5; D: TRBD1
CDR3: ASSQVGDRSAYEQY; V: TRBV4-3; J: TRBJ2-7; D: TRBD1
CDR3: ASSTQGGGNQPQH; V: TRBV6-6; J: TRBJ1-5; D: NA
CDR3: ASSQALAGAYNEQF; V: TRBV4-3; J: TRBJ2-1; D: TRBD2
CDR3: ASSPGQHNSPLH; V: TRBV5-1; J: TRBJ1-6; D: NA
CDR3: ASSLDRTTGANVLT; V: TRBV7-2; J: TRBJ2-6; D: NA
CDR3: SGIPGIRLNTEAF; V: TRBV29-1; J: TRBJ1-1; D: NA
CDR3: ATSDPGTGNGGYT; V: TRBV24-1; J: TRBJ1-2; D: TRBD1
CDR3: ASSYGQGNQPQH; V: TRBV6-2/TRBV6-3; J: TRBJ1-5; D: TRBD1
CDR3: ASSVTGPQETQY; V: TRBV27; J: TRBJ2-5; D: NA
CDR3: ASSWPGGTQY; V: TRBV6-5; J: TRBJ2-5; D: NA
CDR3: ASSPLAGAYNEQF; V: TRBV18; J: TRBJ2-1; D: TRBD2
CDR3: ASSVWDRPFEGYT; V: TRBV7-9; J: TRBJ1-2; D: TRBD1
CDR3: AWSVLFRRQHRPYEQY; V: TRBV30; J: TRBJ2-7; D: NA
CDR3: SGYSGGARF; V: TRBV29-1; J: TRBJ2-1; D: TRBD2
CDR3: ASSSDRGGTYEQY; V: TRBV7-8; J: TRBJ2-7; D: TRBD1
CDR3: ASSQEGAGNQPQH; V: TRBV4-2; J: TRBJ1-5; D: NA
CDR3: ASSPEANRRLSYNEQF; V: TRBV7-2; J: TRBJ2-1; D: NA
CDR3: ASSTDRAPGNTIY; V: TRBV6-5; J: TRBJ1-3; D: TRBD1
CDR3: ASSFAGRGEKLF; V: TRBV5-1; J: TRBJ1-4; D: NA
CDR3: ASSQDPGRGYGYT; V: TRBV4-2; J: TRBJ1-2; D: TRBD1
CDR3: ASSAFASGTEETQY; V: TRBV6-1; J: TRBJ2-5; D: TRBD2
CDR3: ASSHRGNTEAF; V: TRBV3-1/TRBV3-2; J: TRBJ1-1; D: NA
CDR3: ASSLGPQRGPYEQY; V: TRBV5-5; J: TRBJ2-7; D: TRBD2